This section outlines one TCR beta chain sequence together with its context. Because the CDR3 is missing its conserved closing phenylalanine or tryptophan, this is likely a read error. The limits of the CDR3 on the DNA are not certain, so only TCRdb's listed CDR3 is given. Repertoires were generated with immunoSEQ multiplex PCR, while TCRdb's copy carries only in-frame clones and drops some. The sample yields 90,000 to 130,000 clones, approximately 90% seen once. The data were obtained in a study of OX40 agonist ivuxolimab in advanced cancers. The overall study: At 0.01 to 10 mg/kg, ivuxolimab was administered intravenously to patients every 2 weeks.

The CDR3 length is 13 residues, termini included. The germline V gene encodes CDR1 SGDLS and CDR2 YYNGEE. The clonotype was recovered from an adult with an advanced solid tumor such as melanoma, head and neck, liver or kidney cancer. The sample consisted of CD4+ or CD8+ T cells sorted from blood, taken in a trial of the OX40 agonist ivuxolimab. This rearrangement joins TRBV9 to TRBJ1-5. The CDR3 sequence: CASSHECGLFPSY.